This T cell receptor beta chain was recorded in a study of vaccination effects on CD4 cells after COVID-19. As for this clone: Antigen: not known.

Libraries were prepared by immunoSEQ multiplex PCR; TCRdb keeps only in-frame clonotypes and omits some of them. This table holds roughly 59,000 clones, roughly 78% found once. V lost 4 bases to trimming and J lost 6 bases; unmatched junction nucleotides: 5. Germline assignment: CDR1 MNHEY and CDR2 SMNVEV (reference sequence). The CDR3 sequence is 13 residues long. Before sequencing, viral peptide pools were used by the ViraFEST assay to expand antigen-specific CD4+ T cells. Culturing for about 9 days preceded CD4+ T cell isolation. The cohort was immunized with two doses of either the BNT162b2 or mRNA-1273 vaccine.

This chain uses TRBV27 with TRBJ1-1; 7 bases align to TRBD1. The TCR was taken from a human donor who received a COVID-19 vaccine. Sequences were derived from CD4+ T cells from PBMCs cultured with HCoV-OC43 spike peptides, sampled after COVID-19 vaccination. The subset: HCoV-OC43 spike overlapping peptide pool stimulation. DNA of the CDR3: TGTGCCAGCAGTTCCGGGACAGAGTCTGAAGCTTTCTTT. As protein: CASSSGTESEAFF.